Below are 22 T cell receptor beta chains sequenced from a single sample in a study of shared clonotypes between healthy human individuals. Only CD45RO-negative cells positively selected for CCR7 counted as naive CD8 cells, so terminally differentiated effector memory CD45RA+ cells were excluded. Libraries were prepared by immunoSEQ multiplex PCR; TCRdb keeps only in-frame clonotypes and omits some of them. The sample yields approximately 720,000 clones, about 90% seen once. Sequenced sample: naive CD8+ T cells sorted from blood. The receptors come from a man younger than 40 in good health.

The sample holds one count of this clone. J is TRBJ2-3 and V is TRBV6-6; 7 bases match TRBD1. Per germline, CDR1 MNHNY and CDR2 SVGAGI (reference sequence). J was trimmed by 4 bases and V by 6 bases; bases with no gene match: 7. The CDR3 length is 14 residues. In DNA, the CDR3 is TGTGCCAGCAGAACGGGACAGTTGTCAGATACGCAGTATTTT. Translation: CASRTGQLSDTQYF.

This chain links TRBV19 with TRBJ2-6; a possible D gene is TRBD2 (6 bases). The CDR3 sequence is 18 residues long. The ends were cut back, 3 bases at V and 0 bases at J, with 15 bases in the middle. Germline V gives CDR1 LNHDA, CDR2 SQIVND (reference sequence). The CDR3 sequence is CASSMNAGWSSGANVLTF. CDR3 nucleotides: TGTGCCAGTAGTATGAATGCGGGATGGAGCTCTGGGGCCAACGTCCTGACTTTC.

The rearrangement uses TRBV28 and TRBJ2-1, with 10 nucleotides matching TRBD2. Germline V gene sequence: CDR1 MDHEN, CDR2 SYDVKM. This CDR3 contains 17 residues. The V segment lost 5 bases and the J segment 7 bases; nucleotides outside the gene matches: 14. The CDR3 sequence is CASSPLAGAILKNEQFF. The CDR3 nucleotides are TGTGCCAGCAGTCCTCTAGCGGGAGCGATATTAAAAAATGAGCAGTTCTTC.

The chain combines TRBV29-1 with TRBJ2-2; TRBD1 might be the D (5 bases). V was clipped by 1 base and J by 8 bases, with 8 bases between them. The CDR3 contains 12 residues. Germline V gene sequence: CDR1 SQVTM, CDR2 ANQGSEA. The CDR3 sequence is CSVEVRVGELFF. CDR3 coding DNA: TGCAGCGTTGAAGTCAGGGTTGGGGAGCTGTTTTTT.

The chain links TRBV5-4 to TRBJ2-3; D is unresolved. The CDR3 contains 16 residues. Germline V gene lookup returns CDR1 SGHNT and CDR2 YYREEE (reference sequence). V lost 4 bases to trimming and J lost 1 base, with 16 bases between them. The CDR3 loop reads CASSLIEGIGTDTQYF. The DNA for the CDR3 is TGTGCCAGCAGCCTAATAGAAGGGATAGGCACAGATACGCAGTATTTT. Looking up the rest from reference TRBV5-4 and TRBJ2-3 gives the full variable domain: ETGVTQSPTHLIKTRGQQVTLRCSSQSGHNTVSWYQQALGQGPQFIFQYYREEENGRGNFPPRFSGLQFPNYSSELNVNALELDDSALYLCASSLIEGIGTDTQYFGPGTRLTVL.

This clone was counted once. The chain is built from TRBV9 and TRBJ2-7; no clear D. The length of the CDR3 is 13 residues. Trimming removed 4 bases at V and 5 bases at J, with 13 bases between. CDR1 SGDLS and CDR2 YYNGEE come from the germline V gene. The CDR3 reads CASSFSGVDEQYF. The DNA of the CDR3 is TGTGCCAGCAGCTTCTCTGGCGTCGACGAGCAGTACTTC.

The CDR3 nucleotides read TGTGCCAGCAGCTCGGACTTCTACGAGCAGTACTTC. It translates to CASSSDFYEQYF. The rearrangement uses TRBV7-9 and TRBJ2-7; TRBD2 might be the D (5 bases). V lost 4 bases to trimming and J lost 3 bases, with 7 bases between them. The CDR3 runs to 12 residues. Germline CDR1 is SEHNR and CDR2 is FQNEAQ (reference sequence).

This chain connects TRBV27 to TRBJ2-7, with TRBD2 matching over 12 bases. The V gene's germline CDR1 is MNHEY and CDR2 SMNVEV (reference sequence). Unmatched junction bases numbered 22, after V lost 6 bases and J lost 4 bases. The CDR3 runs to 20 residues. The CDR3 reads CASSLTASSGRAQIVYEQYF. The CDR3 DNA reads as TGTGCCAGCAGCCTAACGGCGTCTAGCGGGAGGGCCCAGATAGTATACGAGCAGTACTTC.

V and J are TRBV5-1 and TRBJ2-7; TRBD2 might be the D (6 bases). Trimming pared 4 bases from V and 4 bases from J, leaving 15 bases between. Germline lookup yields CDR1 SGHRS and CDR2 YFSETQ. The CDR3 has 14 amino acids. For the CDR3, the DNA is TGCGCCAGCAGCCCTACTAGCATCGGATACGAGCAGTACTTC. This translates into CASSPTSIGYEQYF.

CDR3 sequence: CASSPTTSGTYEQYF. CDR3 DNA sequence: TGTGCCAGCAGCCCAACGACTAGCGGGACGTACGAGCAGTACTTC. J is TRBJ2-7 and V is TRBV5-4; 11 bases agree with TRBD2. The junction had 7 bases not matched to a gene; V was cut back by 4 bases and J by 4 bases. Germline-derived CDR1 and CDR2 are SGHNT and YYREEE (reference sequence). CDR3 length: 15 residues.

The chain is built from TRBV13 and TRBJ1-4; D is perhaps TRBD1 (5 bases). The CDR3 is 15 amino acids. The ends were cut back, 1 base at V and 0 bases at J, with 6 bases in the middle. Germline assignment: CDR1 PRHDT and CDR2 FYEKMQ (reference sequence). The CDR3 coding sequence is TGTGCCAGCAGCTTAGCAGGGTCAACTAATGAAAAACTGTTTTTT. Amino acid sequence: CASSLAGSTNEKLFF.

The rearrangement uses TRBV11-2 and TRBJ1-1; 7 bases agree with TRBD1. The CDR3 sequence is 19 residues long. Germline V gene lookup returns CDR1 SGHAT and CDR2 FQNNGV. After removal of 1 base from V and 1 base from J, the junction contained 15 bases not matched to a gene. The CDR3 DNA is TGTGCCAGCAGCTTAGTTGGTACAGCGGGGACAGAGACGAACACTGAAGCTTTCTTT. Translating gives CASSLVGTAGTETNTEAFF. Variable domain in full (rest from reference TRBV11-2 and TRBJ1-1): EAGVAQSPRYKIIEKRQSVAFWCNPISGHATLYWYQQILGQGPKLLIQFQNNGVVDDSQLPKDRFSAERLKGVDSTLKIQPAKLEDSAVYLCASSLVGTAGTETNTEAFFGQGTRLTVV.

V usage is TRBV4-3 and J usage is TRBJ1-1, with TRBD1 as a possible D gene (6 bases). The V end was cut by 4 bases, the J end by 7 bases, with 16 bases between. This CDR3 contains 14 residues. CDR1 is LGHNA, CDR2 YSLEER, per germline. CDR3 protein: CASSPPNRGGEAFF. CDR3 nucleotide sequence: TGCGCCAGCAGCCCCCCCAACAGAGGGGGTGAAGCTTTCTTT.

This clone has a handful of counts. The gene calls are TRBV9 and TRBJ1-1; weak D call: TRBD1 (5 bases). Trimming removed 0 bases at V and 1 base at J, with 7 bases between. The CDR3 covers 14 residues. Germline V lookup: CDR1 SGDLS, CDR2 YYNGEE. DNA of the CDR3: TGTGCCAGCAGCGTAGAAGGACAGAACACTGAAGCTTTCTTT. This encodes CASSVEGQNTEAFF.

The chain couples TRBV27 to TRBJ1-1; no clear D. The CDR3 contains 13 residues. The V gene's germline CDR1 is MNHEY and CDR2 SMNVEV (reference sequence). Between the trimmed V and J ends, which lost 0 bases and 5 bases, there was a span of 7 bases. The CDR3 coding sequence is TGTGCCAGCAGTTTATCTCCTAGGACTGAAGCTTTCTTT. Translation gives CASSLSPRTEAFF.

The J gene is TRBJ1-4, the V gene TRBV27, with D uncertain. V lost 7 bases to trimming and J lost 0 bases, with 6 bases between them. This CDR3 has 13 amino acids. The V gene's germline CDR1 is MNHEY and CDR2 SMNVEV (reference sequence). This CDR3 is CASMEATNEKLFF. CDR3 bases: TGTGCCAGCATGGAGGCAACTAATGAAAAACTGTTTTTT.

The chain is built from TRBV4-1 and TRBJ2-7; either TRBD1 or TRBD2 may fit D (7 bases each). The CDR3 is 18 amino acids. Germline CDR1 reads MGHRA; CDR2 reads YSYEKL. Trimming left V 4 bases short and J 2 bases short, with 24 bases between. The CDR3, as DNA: TGCGCCAGCAGCCCTCAAGGGTTGGGAGGGGGCTTCACCTACGAGCAGTACTTC. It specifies CASSPQGLGGGFTYEQYF.

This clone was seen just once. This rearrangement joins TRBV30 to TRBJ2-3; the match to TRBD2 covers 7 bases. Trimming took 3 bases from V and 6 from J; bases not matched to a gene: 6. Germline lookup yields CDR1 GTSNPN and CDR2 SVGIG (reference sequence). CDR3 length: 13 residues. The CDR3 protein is CAWSGGRGDTQYF. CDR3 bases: TGTGCCTGGAGCGGCGGGAGAGGTGATACGCAGTATTTT.

Written as DNA, the CDR3 is TGTGCCAGCAGCTTGGGGGGGACAGGGTATCAGCCCCAGCATTTT. The encoded protein is CASSLGGTGYQPQHF. The chain uses TRBV5-6 and TRBJ1-5; 9 positions match TRBD1. The CDR3 has 15 amino acids. The germline V gene has CDR1 SGHDT and CDR2 YYEEEE. The trim removed 0 bases at V and 5 bases at J, leaving 3 bases unmatched.

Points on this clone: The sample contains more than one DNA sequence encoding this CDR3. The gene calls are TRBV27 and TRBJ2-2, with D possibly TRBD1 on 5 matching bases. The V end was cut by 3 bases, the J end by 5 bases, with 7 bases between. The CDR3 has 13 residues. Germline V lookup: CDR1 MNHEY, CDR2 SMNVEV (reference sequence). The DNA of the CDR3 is TGTGCCAGCAGTTTTTCAGGGACCGGGGAGCTGTTTTTT. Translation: CASSFSGTGELFF.

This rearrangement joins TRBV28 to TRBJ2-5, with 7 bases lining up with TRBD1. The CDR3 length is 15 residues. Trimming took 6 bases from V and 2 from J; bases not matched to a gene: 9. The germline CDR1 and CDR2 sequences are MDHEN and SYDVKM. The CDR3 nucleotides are TGTGCCAGCAGCCCCCAGGGGGAGTATCAAGAGACCCAGTACTTC. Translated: CASSPQGEYQETQYF.

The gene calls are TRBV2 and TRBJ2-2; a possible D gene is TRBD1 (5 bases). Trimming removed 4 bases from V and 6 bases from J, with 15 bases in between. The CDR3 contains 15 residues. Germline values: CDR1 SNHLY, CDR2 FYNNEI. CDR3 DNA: TGTGCCAGCAGTGTAGGTCAGGGAATGGCCGGGGAGCTGTTTTTT. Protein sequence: CASSVGQGMAGELFF. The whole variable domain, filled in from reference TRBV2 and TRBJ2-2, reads EPEVTQTPSHQVTQMGQEVILRCVPISNHLYFYWYRQILGQKVEFLVSFYNNEISEKSEIFDDQFSVERPDGSNFTLKIRSTKLEDSAMYFCASSVGQGMAGELFFGEGSRLTVL.